The rows below give T cell receptor beta chains drawn from one sample of a study of Ad26.COV2.S vaccination and SARS-CoV-2 variants. The repertoire was sequenced with immunoSEQ multiplex PCR; TCRdb's copy has only in-frame clones and lacks some. Found here are some 500,000 clones, roughly nine tenths of them singletons; the top ten hold about 2.4%. Specimen: peripheral blood, collected in a trial of Ad26.COV2.S vaccine versus placebo. The receptors stem from a person between 18 and 65 years old who received the Ad26.COV2.S COVID-19 vaccine or a placebo. CDR3s include the opening cysteine and the closing phenylalanine or tryptophan. The D gene is left open where the match is weak. Only part of the rows carry a size: once, few, many, or a class if the clone is expanded.

v_gene	d_gene	len	j_gene	abundance	CDR3nt	CDR3aa
TRBV7-2	NA	15	TRBJ2-3	NA	TGTGCCAGCAGACGGTCGGGGGCTAGCCCAGATACGCAGTATTTT	CASRRSGASPDTQYF
TRBV28	NA	15	TRBJ2-3	NA	TGTGCCAGCTCATTATGGTCGGCAGGGTCAAATACGCAGTATTTT	CASSLWSAGSNTQYF
TRBV4-3	NA	14	TRBJ2-5	few	TGCGCCAGCAGCCTGGGGTGGAGTCAAGAGACCCAGTACTTC	CASSLGWSQETQYF
TRBV6-6	TRBD1	13	TRBJ2-7	NA	TGTGCCAGCTGGCTGGGACAGGGGTTCGAGCAGTACTTC	CASWLGQGFEQYF
TRBV5-8	NA	12	TRBJ2-5	NA	TGTGCCAGCAGCAGACGGCCAGGTCTCCAGTACTTC	CASSRRPGLQYF
TRBV5-1	NA	13	TRBJ1-1	NA	TGCGCCAGCAGCTTGACTGGGGACACTGAAGCTTTCTTT	CASSLTGDTEAFF
TRBV5-4	TRBD1	14	TRBJ1-2	NA	TGTGCCAGCAGCATGCCAGGGGGCGGGGATGGCTACACCTTC	CASSMPGGGDGYTF
TRBV27	TRBD1	15	TRBJ1-2	NA	TGTGCCAGCAGTCCTGTGGGACAGGGAATCTATGGCTACACCTTC	CASSPVGQGIYGYTF
TRBV7-9	TRBD1	15	TRBJ1-1	NA	TGTGCCAGCACCCACAAAGGGACAGGGAGCACTGAAGCTTTCTTT	CASTHKGTGSTEAFF
TRBV27	NA	13	TRBJ2-1	NA	TGTGCCAGCAGTTTAGGGACACCCAATGAGCAGTTCTTC	CASSLGTPNEQFF
TRBV4-1	TRBD1	17	TRBJ1-2	once	TGCGCCAGCAGCCAAGAGGTTTTTTGGGACAGGGGAAATGGCTACACCTTC	CASSQEVFWDRGNGYTF
TRBV6-2/TRBV6-3	NA	13	TRBJ1-2	NA	TGTGCCAGCAGTAATATATTAAGAGCGGACGTTAACTTC	CASSNILRADVNF
TRBV7-6	NA	14	TRBJ1-2	few	TGTGCCAGCAGCTTAGATGAGGGGGGCTATGGCTACACCTTC	CASSLDEGGYGYTF
TRBV10-3	NA	12	TRBJ1-4	NA	TGTGCCATCAGTGACGGGGGTGAAAAACTGTTTTTT	CAISDGGEKLFF
TRBV7-8	NA	13	TRBJ1-1	NA	TGTGCCAGCAGCTACAGGGTTTCCACTGAAGCTTTCTTT	CASSYRVSTEAFF
TRBV5-6	NA	15	TRBJ1-4	NA	TGTGCCAGCAGCTTGTTTCAGGGGAGTGGCGAAAAACTGTTTTTT	CASSLFQGSGEKLFF
TRBV5-6	NA	13	TRBJ1-1	NA	TGTGCCAGCAGGGGACTTAGGAACACTGAAGCTTTCTTT	CASRGLRNTEAFF
TRBV19	NA	15	TRBJ1-5	NA	TGTGCCAGTAGTATAGAGGCTACAGGGCATCAGCCCCAGCATTTT	CASSIEATGHQPQHF
TRBV5-4	NA	15	TRBJ1-5	NA	TGTGCCAGCAGCTTGGGAGGTGGCAGCAATCAGCCCCAGCATTTT	CASSLGGGSNQPQHF
TRBV11-3	NA	14	TRBJ1-6	NA	TGTGCCAGCAGCTTAAAAGCTAGGAATTCACCCCTCCACTTT	CASSLKARNSPLHF
TRBV27	NA	12	TRBJ1-2	NA	TGTGCCAGCAGGAACCCGGCGGCAGGCTACACCTTC	CASRNPAAGYTF
TRBV7-6	TRBD2	17	TRBJ2-3	NA	TGTGCCAGCAGCTCCGGGACTAGCGTCTTTAGCACAGATACGCAGTATTTT	CASSSGTSVFSTDTQYF
TRBV18	NA	15	TRBJ2-3	NA	TGTGCCAGCTCACCCCAGGGGGGGAGGACAGATACGCAGTATTTT	CASSPQGGRTDTQYF
TRBV27	TRBD2	16	TRBJ2-1	NA	TGTGCCAGCACCCCCTCTGCGGGAGAGAAACCCGATGAGCAGTTCTTC	CASTPSAGEKPDEQFF
TRBV7-2	NA	14	TRBJ1-2	NA	TGTGCCAGCAGCAACCCCACGGATAACTATGGCTACACCTTC	CASSNPTDNYGYTF
TRBV13	TRBD2	17	TRBJ2-2	NA	TGTGCCAGCAGCTCGTTTTTTGGGGGGGAGAACACCGGGGAGCTGTTTTTT	CASSSFFGGENTGELFF
TRBV2	NA	14	TRBJ2-2	NA	TGTGCCAGCAGGCGGGACAGACCCACCGGGGAGCTGTTTTTT	CASRRDRPTGELFF
TRBV7-8	TRBD1	16	TRBJ2-5	NA	TGTGCCAGCAGCCCGCGGCCCGGACAGGGCAAAGAGACCCAGTACTTC	CASSPRPGQGKETQYF
TRBV4-1	NA	13	TRBJ1-1	NA	TGCGCCAGCAGCCAAGTTATTAACACTGAAGCTTTCTTT	CASSQVINTEAFF
TRBV5-1	NA	13	TRBJ1-1	NA	TGCGCCAGCAGGATAGGGCGGGACACTGAAGCTTTCTTT	CASRIGRDTEAFF
TRBV6-2/TRBV6-3	TRBD1	13	TRBJ1-1	few	TGTGCCAGCAGTAAAGGACAGGGTGGTGAAGCTTTCTTT	CASSKGQGGEAFF
TRBV5-8	NA	15	TRBJ2-2	NA	TGTGCCAGCAGCTTGGGCATATCGAACACCGGGGAGCTGTTTTTT	CASSLGISNTGELFF
TRBV6-1	NA	17	TRBJ1-4	NA	TGTGCCAGCAGTGAAGCGCTTCGGGGAGGTCCGAATGAAAAACTGTTTTTT	CASSEALRGGPNEKLFF
TRBV5-5	TRBD2	17	TRBJ2-5	NA	TGTGCCAGCAGCTTCAAACTAGCGGGGGGTCAGCATGAGACCCAGTACTTC	CASSFKLAGGQHETQYF
TRBV7-9	TRBD2	13	TRBJ2-1	NA	TGTGCCAGCAGCCCCCCAGCGGGGTATGAGCAGTTCTTC	CASSPPAGYEQFF
TRBV4-1	TRBD2	17	TRBJ2-1	once	TGCGCCAGCAGCCAATACCCTCGACTAGCGGAATACAATGAGCAGTTCTTC	CASSQYPRLAEYNEQFF
TRBV7-8	NA	15	TRBJ1-1	NA	TGTGCCAGCAGCTGGGCGGGGGACCAGGGGACTGAAGCTTTCTTT	CASSWAGDQGTEAFF
TRBV4-2	NA	15	TRBJ1-6	NA	TGTGCCAGCAGCCAAGACTCGGGGAGTGGGTCACCCCTCCACTTT	CASSQDSGSGSPLHF
TRBV5-1	NA	15	TRBJ1-5	NA	TGCGCCAGCAGCTTGGAGGGGGATAGCAATCAGCCCCAGCATTTT	CASSLEGDSNQPQHF
TRBV5-4	NA	14	TRBJ1-1	NA	TGTGCCAGCAGCCCAAGGGATGGACCTCAGAAAGCTTTCTTT	CASSPRDGPQKAFF
TRBV19	NA	13	TRBJ1-2	NA	TGTGCCAGTAGTATCCCCCCTAACTATGGCTACACCTTC	CASSIPPNYGYTF
TRBV19	TRBD1	14	TRBJ1-6	NA	TGTGCCAGTTGGGACAGCTCCTATAATTCACCCCTCCACTTT	CASWDSSYNSPLHF
TRBV6-5	NA	13	TRBJ1-2	NA	TGTGCCAGCAGTTACGGCGGGGTAGGGGGCTACACCTTC	CASSYGGVGGYTF
TRBV29-1	TRBD1	13	TRBJ1-4	NA	TGCAGCGTTTACCCCGGGACAGAGGAGAAACTGTTTTTT	CSVYPGTEEKLFF
TRBV6-6	TRBD1	15	TRBJ2-3	NA	TGTGCCAGCAGTGGGCCGGGACAGGACACAGATACGCAGTATTTT	CASSGPGQDTDTQYF
TRBV7-9	NA	13	TRBJ1-2	NA	TGTGCCAGCAGCTCGCCCCCGGGCTATGGCTACACCTTC	CASSSPPGYGYTF
TRBV18	NA	14	TRBJ2-5	NA	TGTGCCAGCTCACCACCTGGGGTAGGAGAGACCCAGTACTTC	CASSPPGVGETQYF
TRBV7-2	NA	12	TRBJ2-3	NA	TGTGCCAGCAGCTCCAGCACAGATACGCAGTATTTT	CASSSSTDTQYF
TRBV5-5	NA	15	TRBJ2-5	NA	TGTGCCAGCACATGGACTACCCACCTCCAAGAGACCCAGTACTTC	CASTWTTHLQETQYF
TRBV9	NA	16	TRBJ2-2	few	TGTGCCAGCAGCGTAGGAGGAACCGGAAACACCGGGGAGCTGTTTTTT	CASSVGGTGNTGELFF
TRBV5-1	NA	12	TRBJ2-5	NA	TGCGCCAGCAGCTTGGAGGCGGAGACCCAGTACTTC	CASSLEAETQYF
TRBV2	TRBD1	13	TRBJ2-7	NA	TGTGCCAGCAGTAGACAGGGTTACTACGAGCAGTACTTC	CASSRQGYYEQYF
TRBV5-1	TRBD1	14	TRBJ2-1	once	TGCGCCAGCAGCGCGGACAGGAGCTACAATGAGCAGTTCTTC	CASSADRSYNEQFF